Presented here are 26 T cell receptor beta chains from one specimen sequenced in a study of blood T cell repertoires in COVID-19. Sequencing was performed with immunoSEQ multiplex PCR; in TCRdb, only in-frame clones are kept and a portion is missing. The sample yields about 23,000 clones, about nine tenths seen once. Material for sequencing was peripheral blood. The receptors shown here come from an elderly woman with acute or convalescent COVID-19.

The chain recombines TRBV25-1 with TRBJ1-6; no clear D. Germline V gene lookup returns CDR1 MGHDK and CDR2 SYGVNS. Trimming shortened V by 8 bases and J by 6 bases, and 11 bases separated the two germline ends. The CDR3 is 13 residues long. CDR3: CASATSGNSPLHF. CDR3 DNA: TGTGCCAGCGCAACCAGCGGTAATTCACCCCTCCACTTT.

Only a few counts were recorded for this clone. J is TRBJ2-5 and V is TRBV2, with a possible D match to TRBD1 (6 bases). Germline V gene data show CDR1 as SNHLY and CDR2 as FYNNEI. There are 13 residues in the CDR3. The V and J ends lost 6 bases and 5 bases respectively, with 13 bases between them. As DNA, the CDR3 is TGTGCCAGCAGATTGGACAGATGGGAGACCCAGTACTTC. It encodes CASRLDRWETQYF.

J is TRBJ1-1 and V is TRBV6-6; D unresolved. With 6 bases removed from V and 0 bases from J, the gap between germline ends came to 11 bases. Germline CDR1 is MNHNY and CDR2 is SVGAGI (reference sequence). The length of the CDR3 is 14 residues. CDR3 nucleotides: TGTGCCAGCAGGAAACAGTTCATGAACACTGAAGCTTTCTTT. Protein product: CASRKQFMNTEAFF.

The J gene is TRBJ1-1, the V gene TRBV6-4; the match to TRBD1 covers 7 bases. With V trimmed by 2 bases and J by 5 bases, 2 bases remained unmatched. The V gene's germline CDR1 is MRHNA and CDR2 SNTAGT. The CDR3 runs 13 residues. The CDR3, as DNA: TGTGCCAGCAGTGACAACAGGGGAACTGAAGCTTTCTTT. Translating it yields CASSDNRGTEAFF.

The gene calls are TRBV24-1 and TRBJ2-3; maybe TRBD2 (7 bases). Trimming shortened V by 2 bases and J by 3 bases, and 11 bases separated the two germline ends. This CDR3 is 15 amino acids long. The V gene's germline CDR1 is KGHDR and CDR2 SFDVKD. Here the CDR3 DNA reads TGTGCCACCAGTGATTCAGGGAGGGGGACAGATACGCAGTATTTT. It translates to CATSDSGRGTDTQYF.

The chain uses TRBV14 and TRBJ1-2; TRBD1 matches at 8 bases. V shed 4 bases and J 7 bases; nucleotides not matched to a gene: 5. The CDR3 totals 13 residues. The germline CDR1 and CDR2 sequences are SGHDN and FVKESK. For the CDR3, the DNA is TGTGCCAGCAGCCTACAGGGGGTTGGTGGCTACACCTTC. Protein: CASSLQGVGGYTF.

This chain connects TRBV6-7 to TRBJ2-5; 9 bases match TRBD1. TRBV6-7 is designated an ORF whose function remains uncertain. The CDR3 has 14 residues. The J segment lost 5 bases and the V segment lost 6 bases, leaving 7 bases of the junction unmatched. For the CDR3, the DNA is TGTGCCAGCAGCCAGGACAGGGGAGGGGAGACCCAGTACTTC. This translates into CASSQDRGGETQYF.

The V call is TRBV30, the J call TRBJ1-1, with no clear D. The V gene lost 4 bases and the J gene lost 3 bases, with 6 bases spanning the gap. In germline, CDR1 is GTSNPN, CDR2 SVGIG (reference sequence). The CDR3 extends over 11 amino acids. In DNA, the CDR3 is TGTGCCTGGATCGGTGACACTGAAGCTTTCTTT. Its protein is CAWIGDTEAFF.

This sequence joins TRBV6-5 and TRBJ2-2, with 9 bases that match TRBD1. Germline-derived CDR1 and CDR2 are MNHEY and SVGAGI. The CDR3 spans 13 residues. V lost 5 bases, J lost 6 bases, and 1 base stayed unmatched. As DNA, the CDR3 is TGTGCCAGCAGTCACAGGGGGCCCGGGGAGCTGTTTTTT. Translation gives CASSHRGPGELFF.

This rearrangement joins TRBV6-5 to TRBJ2-2; weak D call: TRBD1 (7 bases). Between the trimmed V and J ends, which lost 4 bases and 4 bases, there was a span of 13 bases. The CDR3 sequence is 15 residues long. Germline loops: CDR1 MNHEY, CDR2 SVGAGI. The CDR3 spells CASSWTRGATGELFF. CDR3 coding DNA: TGTGCCAGCAGTTGGACCAGGGGGGCCACCGGGGAGCTGTTTTTT.

The rearrangement joins TRBV7-2 to TRBJ1-2; D possibly corresponds to TRBD1 (6 bases). CDR3 length: 14 amino acids. With 6 bases removed from V and 2 bases from J, the gap between germline ends came to 13 bases. CDR1 and CDR2 (germline): SGHTA, FQGNSA. The CDR3 nucleotides are TGTGCCAGCAGTTTTCAGGGGTCCAACTATGGCTACACCTTC. Protein sequence: CASSFQGSNYGYTF.

The genes are TRBV19 and TRBJ2-6; 8 bases are shared with TRBD1. V trimming: 10 bases; J trimming: 2 bases; junction bases outside the gene matches: 4. This CDR3 region has 14 residues. Looked up from germline, CDR1 is LNHDA and CDR2 is SQIVND (reference sequence). The CDR3, as DNA: TGTGCCACCGGGGACAGGCCTGGGGCCAACGTCCTGACTTTC. Translation gives CATGDRPGANVLTF.

The chain uses TRBV5-1 and TRBJ2-5; D is undetermined. The CDR3 loop spans 14 amino acids. V was shortened by 4 bases and J by 0 bases, with 10 bases between the two germline ends. Germline assignment: CDR1 SGHRS and CDR2 YFSETQ. CDR3 amino acids: CASSPGDYQETQYF. The CDR3 DNA reads TGCGCCAGCAGCCCGGGTGACTACCAAGAGACCCAGTACTTC.

The V gene is TRBV9, the J gene TRBJ2-7; D unclear. The V gene's germline CDR1 is SGDLS and CDR2 YYNGEE. The CDR3 is 13 amino acids. The V end lost 0 bases, the J end lost 2 bases, and 6 bases lay between the germline ends. CDR3 bases: TGTGCCAGCAGCGTAGGGCAGACCTACGAGCAGTACTTC. Protein product: CASSVGQTYEQYF.

Only one count was recorded for this clone. The chain combines TRBV30 with TRBJ2-1, with 10 bases aligning to TRBD2. Trimming removed 3 bases from V and 3 bases from J; junction bases left unmatched: 11. Per the germline V gene, CDR1 is GTSNPN and CDR2 is SVGIG (reference sequence). This CDR3 is built from 17 residues. The CDR3 loop is CAWRSGRAGVYYNEQFF. The DNA of the CDR3 is TGTGCCTGGAGGAGCGGGAGGGCCGGGGTATACTACAATGAGCAGTTCTTC.

This clone turned up a few times. The CDR3 here is CASSRDRGREKLFF. In DNA form, the CDR3 reads TGTGCCAGCAGTCGGGACAGGGGGCGGGAAAAACTGTTTTTT. This chain joins TRBV7-2 and TRBJ1-4, with 12 bases fitting TRBD1. CDR3 length: 14 amino acids. After removal of 6 bases from V and 8 bases from J, the junction contained 4 bases not matched to a gene. Germline loops: CDR1 SGHTA, CDR2 FQGNSA.

The chain has TRBV6-5 and TRBJ1-4; D is possibly TRBD1 (5 bases). Trimming removed 5 bases at V and 7 bases at J, with 11 bases between. Germline loops: CDR1 MNHEY, CDR2 SVGAGI. The CDR3 covers 13 residues. The CDR3 region has the DNA TGTGCCAGCAGTCCCCGGAGGGGTGAAAAACTGTTTTTT. Protein: CASSPRRGEKLFF.

V gene TRBV5-4 combines with J gene TRBJ2-5; D is possibly TRBD2 (7 bases). Germline V lookup: CDR1 SGHNT, CDR2 YYREEE (reference sequence). This CDR3 has 16 amino acids. Trimming cost V 0 bases and J 4 bases, with 16 bases left between them. The CDR3 region is CASSLAGGGGRETQYF. The CDR3 DNA reads TGTGCCAGCAGCTTGGCAGGAGGGGGGGGAAGAGAGACCCAGTACTTC.

The chain employs TRBV3-1 (or the pseudogene TRBV3-2) and TRBJ1-1; 7 bases are a match to TRBD1. CDR3 size: 12 residues. Germline V gene sequence: CDR1 LGHDT, CDR2 YNNKEL (reference sequence). With 1 base clipped from V and 7 bases from J, the junction kept 0 bases outside the gene matches. DNA of the CDR3: TGTGCCAGCAGCCAAGGGACAGGTGAAGCTTTCTTT. The encoded protein is CASSQGTGEAFF.

The chain combines TRBV14 with TRBJ1-5, with D unclear. Trimming stripped 4 bases from V and 0 bases from J, with 4 bases between. Germline V gene sequence: CDR1 SGHDN, CDR2 FVKESK. The CDR3 has 13 residues. Written as DNA, the CDR3 is TGTGCCAGCAGCCCGAGTAGCAATCAGCCCCAGCATTTT. The encoded protein is CASSPSSNQPQHF.

The gene calls are TRBV2 and TRBJ2-4; TRBD2 matches at 10 bases. V was pared by 4 bases and J by 2 bases, with 5 bases of the junction left unmatched. The germline V gene has CDR1 SNHLY and CDR2 FYNNEI. The CDR3 consists of 16 residues. The CDR3 nucleotides read TGTGCCAGCAGTGGGGAGCGGGGGGGCCCCAAAAACATTCAGTACTTC. This encodes CASSGERGGPKNIQYF.

The rearrangement links TRBV3-1 (or the pseudogene TRBV3-2) to TRBJ2-7; maybe TRBD1 (6 bases). The germline V gene has CDR1 LGHDT and CDR2 YNNKEL (reference sequence). CDR3 size: 14 residues. The germline V and J ends were trimmed by 6 bases and 1 base, with 13 bases remaining between them. CDR3 loop: CASSKGDVSYEQYF. The CDR3, as DNA: TGTGCCAGCAGTAAGGGGGACGTTTCCTACGAGCAGTACTTC.

V and J are TRBV7-6 and TRBJ2-7; 7 bases agree with TRBD2. Germline V gene sequence: CDR1 SGHVS, CDR2 FNYEAQ. The ends lost 3 bases at V and 7 bases at J; junction bases unmatched: 12. CDR3 length: 15 residues. For the CDR3, the DNA is TGTGCCAGCAGCTTGCTCAGCGGGAAGAGTGGTGAGCAGTACTTC. This gives the protein CASSLLSGKSGEQYF.

The chain combines TRBV28 with TRBJ1-1, with D possibly TRBD1 on 6 matching bases. Trimming left V 2 bases short and J 5 bases short, with 9 bases between. Germline CDR1 MDHEN, CDR2 SYDVKM. The CDR3 extends over 13 amino acids. The CDR3 DNA is TGTGCCAGCAGTTTAGGCAGGGGTACTGAAGCTTTCTTT. It codes for CASSLGRGTEAFF.

The chain joins TRBV15 to TRBJ2-7; TRBD1 agrees at 8 bases. V lost 1 base and J lost 4; bases outside the gene matches: 3. CDR3 size: 14 residues. Germline V lookup: CDR1 LNHNV, CDR2 YYDKDF (reference sequence). The CDR3 protein is CATSRGGQVYEQYF. The DNA of the CDR3 is TGTGCCACCAGCAGAGGGGGACAGGTTTACGAGCAGTACTTC.

The chain is built from TRBV20-1 and TRBJ2-5; D remains ambiguous. Germline CDR1 and CDR2: DFQATT and SNEGSKA (reference sequence). CDR3 length: 12 amino acids. Trimming took off 3 bases at V and 5 bases at J, with 10 bases between the two ends. DNA for the CDR3: TGCAGTGCTAGTGTCCAGTGGGAGACCCAGTACTTC. Its translation: CSASVQWETQYF.